The 2 T cell receptor beta chains below were found in one sample sequenced in a study of radiation and T cells in renal cell carcinoma. TCRdb keeps only in-frame clones here, not all; method: immunoSEQ multiplex PCR. The table records roughly 78,000 clones, 82% of them present only once. Time point given: blood 2 weeks post-SBRT. Documented treatment: 15 Gy SBRT to primary tumor, nephrectomy 4 weeks later. This specimen consisted of blood, obtained from a patient whose treatment included radiotherapy and nephrectomy. All receptors derive from a man aged 55 to 70 with renal cell carcinoma.

The V gene is TRBV11-2, the J gene TRBJ1-5; D remains unclear. CDR3 length: 15 amino acids. Germline V gene data show CDR1 as SGHAT and CDR2 as FQNNGV. V gave up 0 bases and J gave up 1 base, with 7 bases separating them. This chain's CDR3 is CASSLDLRSNQPQHF. CDR3 DNA sequence: TGTGCCAGCAGCTTAGATCTCCGGAGCAATCAGCCCCAGCATTTT.

The chain couples TRBV5-1 to TRBJ1-1, with 7 bases aligning to TRBD1. This CDR3 is 14 amino acids long. From germline, CDR1 is SGHRS and CDR2 YFSETQ. V lost 6 bases, J lost 0 bases, and 5 bases stayed unmatched. CDR3 sequence: CASKVGQVNTEAFF. The CDR3 nucleotides are TGCGCCAGCAAGGTCGGACAGGTGAACACTGAAGCTTTCTTT. Supplemented by reference TRBV5-1 and TRBJ1-1, the full variable domain reads KAGVTQTPRYLIKTRGQQVTLSCSPISGHRSVSWYQQTPGQGLQFLFEYFSETQRNKGNFPGRFSGRQFSNSRSEMNVSTLELGDSALYLCASKVGQVNTEAFFGQGTRLTVV.